A selection of T cell receptor beta chains follows, all from one sample in a study of T cells in Graves' hyperthyroidism and ophthalmopathy. TCRdb independently ran MiXCR on the multiplex PCR reads; one entry per CDR3 protein. The sample yields about 360,000 distinct CDR3 sequences, about 13% seen once. Sequencing was performed on blood. The receptor set was obtained from a woman between 18 and 29 years old with Graves' hyperthyroidism. CDR3s include the opening cysteine and the closing phenylalanine or tryptophan. A D gene is named only where the DNA matches it firmly. A clone size is listed for some rows: how often the clone was seen (once, few, many), or a class if it is expanded.

D gene | J gene | V gene | clone size | CDR3 DNA | CDR3 protein
. | TRBJ1-4 | TRBV11-2 | many | TGTGCCAGCAGCTTAGATGTCCCGGGTTTCCGGACTAATGAAAAACTGTTTTTT | CASSLDVPGFRTNEKLFF
. | TRBJ2-5 | TRBV12-3/TRBV12-4 | many | TGTGCCAGCAGTTTATCGAGGGGCAGGGAGACCCAGTACTTC | CASSLSRGRETQYF
. | TRBJ2-5 | TRBV27 | . | TGTGCCAGCAGCCCTACCGCAAGAAGAAAGGAGACCCAGTACTTC | CASSPTARRKETQYF
. | TRBJ2-1 | TRBV18 | few | TGTGCCAGCTCACGAACGTCCGGCACCAGGGCCTACAATGAGCAGTTCTTC | CASSRTSGTRAYNEQFF
. | TRBJ1-3 | TRBV7-2 | . | TGTGCCAGCAGCTCAAAAGTCCGAAGCTCTGGAAACACCATATATTTT | CASSSKVRSSGNTIYF
. | TRBJ1-2 | TRBV7-8 | many | TGTGCCAGCAGTCTAGTCACTACAGACCTTAACTATGGCTACACCTTC | CASSLVTTDLNYGYTF
TRBD1 | TRBJ1-6 | TRBV19 | . | TGTGCCAGTAGTATCGATGAGGGGGCGAATTCACCCCTCCACTTT | CASSIDEGANSPLHF
TRBD1 | TRBJ2-3 | TRBV11-1 | many | TGTGCCAGCGGAACAGGGACAGACAGCACAGATACGCAGTATTTT | CASGTGTDSTDTQYF
. | TRBJ2-5 | TRBV7-2 | many | TGTGCCAGCAGCTTAGTCCGCGGAGAGACCCAGTACTTC | CASSLVRGETQYF
. | TRBJ1-5 | TRBV20-1 | few | TGCAGTGCTAGAGATGAAGGCGGCCTTAGCAATCAGCCCCAGCATTTT | CSARDEGGLSNQPQHF
. | TRBJ1-5 | TRBV6-2/TRBV6-3 | few | TGTGCCAGCAGCCGACAACAGGATAATCAGCCCCAGCATTTT | CASSRQQDNQPQHF
. | TRBJ1-1 | TRBV7-2 | . | TGTGCCAGCAGCTTATGGGAAGACACTGAAGCTTTCTTT | CASSLWEDTEAFF
. | TRBJ2-1 | TRBV7-9 | many | TGTGCCAGCAGCAAAACACCGGGGGCAAACCCCTACAATGAGCAGTTCTTC | CASSKTPGANPYNEQFF
. | TRBJ1-1 | TRBV6-1 | many | TGTGCCAGCCTCCGGACGGTTGGGTTGAACACTGAAGCTTTCTTT | CASLRTVGLNTEAFF
. | TRBJ2-7 | TRBV12-3/TRBV12-4 | many | TGTGCCAGCAGCCGTAGCATGGCGGTTCAGTACTTC | CASSRSMAVQYF
. | TRBJ1-2 | TRBV9 | many | TGTGCCAGCAGCCAGGGTTGGGTCTACACCTTC | CASSQGWVYTF
. | TRBJ1-1 | TRBV3-1 | many | TGTGCCAGCAGCCAGAGGGGCACTGAAGCTTTCTTT | CASSQRGTEAFF
. | TRBJ2-2 | TRBV2 | many | TGTGCCAGCAGTGAAGCGCTGACATCCACCGGGGAGCTGTTTTTT | CASSEALTSTGELFF
. | TRBJ2-1 | TRBV6-5 | . | TGTGCCAGCAGTTACAGAGGTTACAATGAGCAGTTCTTC | CASSYRGYNEQFF
. | TRBJ2-1 | TRBV7-6 | many | TGTGCCAGCAGCCCAGAGATGAGCTCCTACAATGAGCAGTTCTTC | CASSPEMSSYNEQFF
TRBD2 | TRBJ2-1 | TRBV7-2 | . | TGTGCCAGCGGCTTCCTAGCGGGAGGGAATGAGCAGTTCTTC | CASGFLAGGNEQFF
TRBD2 | TRBJ2-5 | TRBV18 | . | TGTGCCAGCTCACAGTCTAGCGGGGACGGGCAAGAGACCCAGTACTTC | CASSQSSGDGQETQYF
TRBD2 | TRBJ2-5 | TRBV27 | . | TGTGCCAGCTCTTGGGGCGGGAGTTCGGAGACCCGGTACTTC | CASSWGGSSETRYF
TRBD2 | TRBJ2-5 | TRBV29-1 | few | TGCAGCGTTGATCTACTAGCGGAGACCCAGTACTTC | CSVDLLAETQYF